Following are 12 T cell receptor beta chains from one sample sequenced in a study of blood T cell repertoires in COVID-19. Repertoires were generated with immunoSEQ multiplex PCR, while TCRdb's copy carries only in-frame clones and drops some. The sample holds a few hundred thousand clones, approximately 89% seen once. Material for sequencing was peripheral blood. Receptors originate from a man aged 35 to 55 who had recovered from COVID-19.

This clone was seen once. The rearrangement joins TRBV6-6 to TRBJ1-5; 9 bases line up with TRBD1. Germline CDR1 MNHNY, CDR2 SVGAGI (reference sequence). The CDR3 runs to 14 residues. J gave up 7 bases and V 5 bases, and 6 bases lay outside the gene matches. As DNA, the CDR3 is TGTGCCAGCAGTAGACAACAGGGGGCCCAGCCCCAGCATTTT. It translates to CASSRQQGAQPQHF.

This chain connects TRBV10-3 to TRBJ1-2; 8 bases are shared with TRBD1. V lost 2 bases, J lost 5 bases, and 10 bases stayed unmatched. The length of the CDR3 is 16 residues. Germline V lookup: CDR1 ENHRY, CDR2 SYGVKD. CDR3: CAISERTGGNTYGYTF. The CDR3 region has the DNA TGTGCCATCAGTGAGCGAACAGGGGGTAATACGTATGGCTACACCTTC.

V gene TRBV19 combines with J gene TRBJ2-1; perhaps TRBD1 as D (6 bases). Germline V gene sequence: CDR1 LNHDA, CDR2 SQIVND (reference sequence). V lost 7 bases and J lost 5, with 15 bases in between. This CDR3 is 14 amino acids long. The CDR3 reads CASKQGGNDNEQFF. CDR3 DNA: TGTGCCAGTAAACAGGGTGGTAACGACAATGAGCAGTTCTTC. The complete variable domain, with remaining parts taken from reference TRBV19 and TRBJ2-1, reads DGGITQSPKYLFRKEGQNVTLSCEQNLNHDAMYWYRQDPGQGLRLIYYSQIVNDFQKGDIAEGYSVSREKKESFPLTVTSAQKNPTAFYLCASKQGGNDNEQFFGPGTRLTVL.

CDR3 amino acids: CASRKGGATNEKLFF. Written as DNA, the CDR3 is TGTGCCAGCAGAAAAGGGGGGGCGACTAATGAAAAACTGTTTTTT. This chain uses TRBV6-5 with TRBJ1-4; D possibly corresponds to TRBD1 (6 bases). The CDR3 contains 15 residues. Germline lookup yields CDR1 MNHEY and CDR2 SVGAGI. Trimming left V 6 bases short and J 2 bases short, with 13 bases between.

The CDR3 bases are TGTGCCAGCAGCGTAGGGACTAGGCGGTGGACGGAGACCCAGTACTTC. Translated, it gives CASSVGTRRWTETQYF. The rearrangement joins TRBV9 to TRBJ2-5, with 7 bases identical to TRBD2. J gave up 5 bases and V 0 bases, and 10 bases lay outside the gene matches. From germline, CDR1 is SGDLS and CDR2 YYNGEE. This CDR3 has 16 amino acids. The complete variable domain, with remaining parts taken from reference TRBV9 and TRBJ2-5, reads DSGVTQTPKHLITATGQRVTLRCSPRSGDLSVYWYQQSLDQGLQFLIQYYNGEERAKGNILERFSAQQFPDLHSELNLSSLELGDSALYFCASSVGTRRWTETQYFGPGTRLLVL.

The genes are TRBV6-2 or TRBV6-3 and TRBJ2-1; D uncertain. The CDR3 loop spans 12 amino acids. The V end was cut by 0 bases, the J end by 6 bases, with 3 bases between. Looked up from germline, CDR1 is MNHEY and CDR2 is SVGEGT. The CDR3: CASSYSVNEQFF. In nucleotides, the CDR3 is TGTGCCAGCAGTTACTCCGTCAATGAGCAGTTCTTC.

The chain has TRBV30 and TRBJ1-4; D is undetermined. Between the trimmed V and J ends, which lost 5 bases and 8 bases, there was a span of 12 bases. The CDR3 spans 12 residues. The germline V gene encodes CDR1 GTSNPN and CDR2 SVGIG (reference sequence). In DNA form, the CDR3 reads TGTGCCTGGGGTAGGCCGGGAGAAAAACTGTTTTTT. It is translated as CAWGRPGEKLFF.

This clone was counted only a few times. This chain links TRBV6-5 with TRBJ1-1; a weak D match, TRBD1 (5 bases). Trimming removed 8 bases from V and 1 base from J, with 14 bases in between. Germline V gives CDR1 MNHEY, CDR2 SVGAGI. The CDR3 totals 14 residues. The CDR3 region has the DNA TGTGCCAGCTGGGAGGGACTCCGGAACACTGAAGCTTTCTTT. Its translation is CASWEGLRNTEAFF.

The V and J genes are TRBV20-1 and TRBJ2-3; the match to TRBD2 covers 11 bases. V trimming: 3 bases; J trimming: 3 bases; junction bases outside the gene matches: 8. Germline V lookup: CDR1 DFQATT, CDR2 SNEGSKA (reference sequence). The CDR3 sequence is 16 residues long. CDR3 nucleotide sequence: TGCAGTGCTAGTTCTTTCCTAGCGGGGGGAACAGATACGCAGTATTTT. This encodes CSASSFLAGGTDTQYF.

The V call is TRBV9, the J call TRBJ1-5; 7 nucleotides line up with TRBD1. CDR3 size: 15 residues. The V segment lost 0 bases and the J segment 2 bases; nucleotides outside the gene matches: 2. Germline values: CDR1 SGDLS, CDR2 YYNGEE. This CDR3 reads CASSVAGGGNQPQHF. The CDR3 DNA is TGTGCCAGCAGCGTAGCAGGGGGTGGCAATCAGCCCCAGCATTTT.

The rearrangement uses TRBV5-8 and TRBJ2-1, with a possible D match to TRBD2 (7 bases). This CDR3 is built from 15 residues. With 0 bases removed from V and 5 bases from J, the gap between germline ends came to 12 bases. The V gene's germline CDR1 is SGHTS and CDR2 YDEGEE. The CDR3 coding sequence is TGTGCCAGCAGCTTGGATCGGGGGGCTAACAATGAGCAGTTCTTC. Translating it yields CASSLDRGANNEQFF.

The chain joins TRBV20-1 to TRBJ1-2, with a possible D match to TRBD1 (5 bases). The CDR3 has 11 amino acids. Trimming took off 3 bases at V and 8 bases at J, with 10 bases between the two ends. The germline V gene has CDR1 DFQATT and CDR2 SNEGSKA (reference sequence). The CDR3 here is CSARRGGGYTF. Here the CDR3 DNA reads TGCAGTGCTAGGCGCGGGGGAGGCTACACCTTC.